This TCR beta chain was sequenced in a study of blood T cells in healthy people across ages (dated by TCRdb to between 2014 and 2016). Regarding the research as a whole: In model experiments, roughly one uniquely barcoded TCR beta cDNA molecule per two T cells was captured by template switching. The study measured age-related changes in TCR beta repertoire diversity using deep sequencing normalized with unique cDNA molecular identifiers. Donors were grouped into four age groups: young (average approximately 15 years), middle-aged (approximately 41), aged (around 60) and long-lived (approximately 78). To avoid experimental bias, donors of different ages were spread randomly across the sequencing lanes. The study analyzed two additional independent replicas of 1 million unique cDNA reads from the same blood draw for two donors, one aged 18 to 30 and one aged 80 or older.

The CDR3 sequence holds 14 residues, the cysteine and phenylalanine included. The entry retains the CDR3 DNA only, 42 bases that are in frame from base 1. V lost 0 bases and J lost 7 bases; the stretch between them is 10 bases long. As encoded in the germline V gene (reference sequence), CDR1 is LNHNV while CDR2 is YYDKDF. Library method: 5' RACE. Sequencing relied on an Illumina HiSeq 2500. The second PCR ran for roughly 7 to 12 cycles and used a J-beta primer mix along with a sample-barcoded 5' primer. A unique molecular identifier was introduced onto each TCR beta cDNA molecule by a template-switch 5' adaptor carrying 12 random nucleotides. At least 2.5 million CDR3-containing paired-end reads were obtained from each sample. First-strand cDNA synthesis was performed from all RNA using the Mint cDNA synthesis kit, with priming by a TRBC-specific oligonucleotide. All cDNA was treated with uracil-DNA glycosylase and then went through a first 18-cycle PCR with the universal primers M1SS and BC2_uni_R. The study's processing was this. Each sample was normalized by randomly selecting 1 million high-quality reads, each carrying a distinct molecular identifier. Instead of being binned into consensus sequences, reads that shared molecular identifiers were thrown out. MiTCR, run with a Q25 quality threshold and the strictest error-elimination algorithm, handled CDR3 identification, clonotype clustering and error correction. Lower-bound total TCR beta diversity was estimated with a nonparametric unseen species model using Euler transformation. TCRdb's own reprocessing of the public reads used fastp at Q25 and MiXCR and kept productive beta chains. Entries are consolidated by CDR3 protein sequence, retaining the most common genes and DNA. TCRdb's processing, not the authors', yielded these V and J calls. This sample has about 1.7 million distinct CDR3 sequences in its table, and 28% of those were observed once. The ten largest clones capture roughly 8% of the sample.

A note on this clonotype: The antigen it recognizes is unknown. The sample holds no much larger clone one base away, and base qualities are not on file.

Overall study outcomes, separate from this receptor: The CMV infection status of donors was not known, potentially confounding age-related changes in expanded clonotypes. Compared with the aged group, the long-lived group had more naive CD4+ T cells, fewer expanded clones and increased TCR diversity, a pattern suggesting age selection. Estimates of total diversity from one million sequenced T cells were regarded as lower bounds and underestimates. As age increased, observed TCR beta diversity per million T cells dropped in a roughly linear way, and a significant reduction was already evident by age 40. Bulk unsorted PBMC profiling prevented conclusive comparison of naive and antigen-experienced compartments. Observed TCR beta diversity correlated strongly with the percentage of naive T cells measured by flow cytometry.

Systemically healthy Caucasian individuals from Russia, 35 to 40 in total and aged roughly 6 to 100 years, were included as donors. About 9.1 milliliters of peripheral blood were collected from each donor into EDTA-treated Vacutainer tubes. Ficoll-Paque density-gradient centrifugation was used to isolate PBMCs, with at least 6 million obtained per sample. Total RNA was extracted from PBMCs with Trizol reagent, with at least 5.5 micrograms obtained per sample. For every donor, an aliquot of PBMCs went through flow cytometry to measure the percentages of naive CD45RAhigh/CD27high T cells. Material: blood. The chain uses TRBV15 and TRBJ2-1, with a weak D call of TRBD2 (5 bases match). This sequence was found in a woman aged 30 to 39 in good health. For the CDR3, the sequence is CATSRDGTGNEQFF. The bases are TGTGCCACCAGCAGAGATGGAACGGGGAATGAGCAGTTCTTC.